The clone carrying this TCR beta chain appeared many times. CDR3 length equals 14 residues. V lost 0 bases and J 10 bases, leaving 12 bases between the germline ends. TCRdb re-derived calls from the RT-PCR reads in MiXCR, one entry per CDR3 protein. Among about 960,000 distinct CDR3 sequences, about a sixth were seen once, and the ten largest hold 5% to 6.5%. This sample is drawn from a study of patients and donors after allogeneic stem cell transplantation. The source material was blood, either unsorted or a sorted T cell fraction (not recorded which). This TCR derives from a human donor who was either an allogeneic HSCT recipient or a stem cell or donor lymphocyte infusion donor (not recorded which). It is not recorded whose cells these are; they may come from a transplant donor. V is TRBV12-3 or TRBV12-4 and J is TRBJ1-4, with D unclear. CDR3 DNA sequence: TGTGCCAGCAGTTTAGCGGCAGAAGTGCGAAAACTGTTTTTT. It is translated as CASSLAAEVRKLFF.